The 12 T cell receptor beta chains reported below all come from one sample, sequenced in a study of circulating CD8 cells and anti-PD-1 response in melanoma. Sorting of live CD3+CD8+TCRalphabeta+ cells by PD-1 and/or TIGIT gave four subsets. TCR libraries were prepared from roughly 14 ng of total RNA with the QIAseq Immune Repertoire TCR panel. TCRdb used MiXCR to reprocess the reads, holding one entry per CDR3 protein. This sample has over a thousand distinct CDR3 sequences, with 11% found just once. Sequencing was performed on CD8+ T cells from PBMCs, taken at baseline or after one month of anti-PD-1 therapy (not recorded which). The receptors shown here come from a human donor with melanoma.

The rearrangement uses TRBV6-2 or TRBV6-3 and TRBJ1-1; tentatively, D is TRBD1 (5 bases). The V end was cut by 8 bases, the J end by 2 bases, with 18 bases between. This CDR3 is 15 amino acids long. Germline CDR1 and CDR2: MNHEY and SVGEGT. The CDR3 loop reads CASGETDHANTEAFF. The CDR3 DNA follows: TGTGCCAGCGGAGAGACAGACCACGCTAACACTGAAGCTTTCTTT.

This chain links TRBV6-5 with TRBJ2-5; D remains unclear. CDR1 MNHEY and CDR2 SVGAGI come from the germline V gene. Trimming took 2 bases from V and 5 from J, leaving 9 bases between them. This CDR3 has 13 residues. Written as DNA, the CDR3 is TGTGCCAGCAGTTACCACCCGGCGGAGACCCAGTACTTC. Protein sequence: CASSYHPAETQYF.

This chain joins TRBV28 and TRBJ2-7; D tentatively fits TRBD1 or TRBD2 (6 bases each). The germline V and J ends were trimmed by 3 bases and 3 bases, with 18 bases remaining between them. This CDR3 region has 16 residues. Germline V CDR1 and CDR2: MDHEN, SYDVKM. For the CDR3, the DNA is TGTGCCAGCAGTTTGTCGGGGGCCTCGGGGCTCTACGAGCAGTACTTC. It translates to CASSLSGASGLYEQYF. The full variable domain, with the rest looked up from reference TRBV28 and TRBJ2-7, is DVKVTQSSRYLVKRTGEKVFLECVQDMDHENMFWYRQDPGLGLRLIYFSYDVKMKEKGDIPEGYSVSREKKERFSLILESASTNQTSMYLCASSLSGASGLYEQYFGPGTRLTVT.

As for this clonotype: This likely stems from a read error, as it lies one base from a far larger clone. The chain couples TRBV4-1 to TRBJ1-6; maybe TRBD1 (5 bases). Germline V CDR1 and CDR2: MGHRA, YSYEKL. The CDR3 loop spans 15 amino acids. DNA for the CDR3: TGCGCCGGCAGCCAAGATCGGGGGGATTCCTCACCCCTCCACTTT. It translates to CAGSQDRGDSSPLHF.

This clonotype rates as medium-sized. V gene TRBV20-1 combines with J gene TRBJ2-1, with 7 bases that match TRBD1. The CDR3 sequence is 15 residues long. Germline V gene data show CDR1 as DFQATT and CDR2 as SNEGSKA (reference sequence). V was clipped by 3 bases and J by 4 bases; unmatched bases: 9. The CDR3 region is CSARHDRALYNEQFF. The CDR3 coding sequence is TGCAGTGCTAGGCACGACAGGGCCCTATACAATGAGCAGTTCTTC.

This clonotype is categorized as medium-sized. This chain joins TRBV27 and TRBJ1-1, with D possibly matching TRBD1 (5 bases). The CDR3 extends over 15 amino acids. The germline V gene encodes CDR1 MNHEY and CDR2 SMNVEV (reference sequence). The ends were cut back, 6 bases at V and 6 bases at J, with 20 bases in the middle. Here the CDR3 reads CASRDLAGLPPEAFF. The CDR3 DNA reads TGTGCCAGCAGGGATTTAGCGGGACTCCCCCCTGAAGCTTTCTTT.

There are a few counts of this clonotype. This CDR3 reads CASSPSLQGSTQYF. The CDR3 DNA follows: TGTGCCAGCAGCCCCTCCTTACAGGGCTCCACGCAGTATTTT. This sequence joins TRBV11-2 and TRBJ2-3; a weak D match, TRBD1 (6 bases). The germline gives CDR1 SGHAT, CDR2 FQNNGV. CDR3 length: 14 amino acids. Trimming pared 5 bases from V and 9 bases from J, leaving 18 bases between. Full variable domain (rest looked up from reference TRBV11-2 and TRBJ2-3): EAGVAQSPRYKIIEKRQSVAFWCNPISGHATLYWYQQILGQGPKLLIQFQNNGVVDDSQLPKDRFSAERLKGVDSTLKIQPAKLEDSAVYLCASSPSLQGSTQYFGPGTRLTVL.

This clonotype qualifies as medium-sized. The CDR3 DNA follows: TGTGCCAGCAGTTTCCCCCAGGCAGGGCTAGAGACCCAGTACTTC. Translation: CASSFPQAGLETQYF. The V call is TRBV27, the J call TRBJ2-5, with D possibly TRBD1 on 5 matching bases. The CDR3 length is 15 residues. Trimming cost V 3 bases and J 4 bases, with 15 bases left between them. Looked up from germline, CDR1 is MNHEY and CDR2 is SMNVEV (reference sequence).

This clonotype counts as medium-sized. The chain is built from TRBV19 and TRBJ2-7; possibly TRBD1 for D (5 bases). CDR3 size: 15 residues. The ends were cut back, 1 base at V and 4 bases at J, with 14 bases in the middle. Germline V lookup: CDR1 LNHDA, CDR2 SQIVND (reference sequence). Here the CDR3 reads CASSIGAGIAYEQYF. In DNA form, the CDR3 reads TGTGCCAGTAGTATAGGGGCAGGGATTGCATACGAGCAGTACTTC.

By share, this clonotype counts as medium-sized (0.01 to 0.1%). This sequence joins TRBV27 and TRBJ2-1; TRBD1 might be the D (7 bases). There are 19 residues in the CDR3. The V end was cut by 7 bases, the J end by 0 bases, with 25 bases between. The germline gives CDR1 MNHEY, CDR2 SMNVEV (reference sequence). The DNA for the CDR3 is TGTGCCAGCAAAAGGAGGGTAGGGGGCGGCCTAGACTCCTACAATGAGCAGTTCTTC. Protein sequence: CASKRRVGGGLDSYNEQFF.

On this clonotype: This may be a read error, as it is one base from a much larger clone. This chain uses TRBV5-5 with TRBJ1-3, with D unresolved. In germline, CDR1 is SGHKS, CDR2 YYEKEE (reference sequence). The CDR3 loop spans 13 amino acids. The CDR3 bases are TGTACCAGCAGCTTGGTCTCGGATGACACCATATATTTT. It specifies CTSSLVSDDTIYF.

By share, this clonotype counts as medium-sized. This chain links TRBV20-1 with TRBJ2-1, with 10 bases aligning to TRBD2. Losses at the gene ends were 6 bases for V and 6 bases for J; bases not matched to a gene: 11. Germline values: CDR1 DFQATT, CDR2 SNEGSKA (reference sequence). CDR3 size: 15 residues. This CDR3 is CSAAGGPSAGNEQFF. The CDR3 DNA is TGCAGTGCAGCGGGGGGGCCATCAGCTGGCAATGAGCAGTTCTTC.